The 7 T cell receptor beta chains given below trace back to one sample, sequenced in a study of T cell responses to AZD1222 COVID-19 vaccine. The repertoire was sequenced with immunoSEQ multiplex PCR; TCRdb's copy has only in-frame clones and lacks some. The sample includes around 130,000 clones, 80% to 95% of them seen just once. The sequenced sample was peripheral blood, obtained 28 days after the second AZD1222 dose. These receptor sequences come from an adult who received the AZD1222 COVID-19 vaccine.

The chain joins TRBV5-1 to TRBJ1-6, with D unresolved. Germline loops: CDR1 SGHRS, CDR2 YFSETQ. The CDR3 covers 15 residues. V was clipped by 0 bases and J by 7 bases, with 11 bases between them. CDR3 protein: CASSLERPGNSPLHF. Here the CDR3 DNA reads TGCGCCAGCAGCTTGGAACGTCCCGGGAATTCACCCCTCCACTTT.

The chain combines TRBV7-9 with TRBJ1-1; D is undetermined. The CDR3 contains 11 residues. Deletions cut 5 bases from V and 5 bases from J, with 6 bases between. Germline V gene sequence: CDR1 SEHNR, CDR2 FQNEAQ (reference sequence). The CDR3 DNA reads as TGTGCCAGCAGCATTGGGACTGAAGCTTTCTTT. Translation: CASSIGTEAFF. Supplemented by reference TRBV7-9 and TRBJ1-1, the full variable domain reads DTGVSQNPRHKITKRGQNVTFRCDPISEHNRLYWYRQTLGQGPEFLTYFQNEAQLEKSRLLSDRFSAERPKGSFSTLEIQRTEQGDSAMYLCASSIGTEAFFGQGTRLTVV.

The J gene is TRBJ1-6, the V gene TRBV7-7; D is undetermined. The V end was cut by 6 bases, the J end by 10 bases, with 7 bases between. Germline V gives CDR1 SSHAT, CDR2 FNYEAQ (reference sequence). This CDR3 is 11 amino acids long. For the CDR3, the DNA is TGTGCCAGCAGGCGGGTCTCACCCCTCCACTTT. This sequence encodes CASRRVSPLHF.

CDR3 region: CATTPLIQGGEKYF. CDR3 DNA sequence: TGTGCCACCACCCCACTAATTCAGGGAGGGGAAAAGTACTTC. The rearrangement links TRBV15 to TRBJ2-5; 7 bases map to TRBD2. From germline, CDR1 is LNHNV and CDR2 YYDKDF (reference sequence). V shed 7 bases and J 12 bases; nucleotides not matched to a gene: 17. The CDR3 totals 14 residues.

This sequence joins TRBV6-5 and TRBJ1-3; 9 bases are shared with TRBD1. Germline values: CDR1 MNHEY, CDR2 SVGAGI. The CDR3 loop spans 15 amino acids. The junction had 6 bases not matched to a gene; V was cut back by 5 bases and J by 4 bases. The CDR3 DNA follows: TGTGCCAGCAGTCTCCCGGGACAGGGAGGAAACACCATATATTTT. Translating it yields CASSLPGQGGNTIYF.

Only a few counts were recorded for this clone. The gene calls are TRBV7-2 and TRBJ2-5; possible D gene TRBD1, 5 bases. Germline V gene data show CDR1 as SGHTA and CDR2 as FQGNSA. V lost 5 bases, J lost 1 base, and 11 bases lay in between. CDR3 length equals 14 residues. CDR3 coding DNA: TGTGCCAGCAGCGTACAGGTCATCCAAGAGACCCAGTACTTC. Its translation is CASSVQVIQETQYF.

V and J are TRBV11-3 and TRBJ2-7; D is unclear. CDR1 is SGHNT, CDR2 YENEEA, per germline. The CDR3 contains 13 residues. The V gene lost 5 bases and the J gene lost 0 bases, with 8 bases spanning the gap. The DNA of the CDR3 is TGTGCCAGCAGCCGCGACGGCTCCTACGAGCAGTACTTC. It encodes CASSRDGSYEQYF.